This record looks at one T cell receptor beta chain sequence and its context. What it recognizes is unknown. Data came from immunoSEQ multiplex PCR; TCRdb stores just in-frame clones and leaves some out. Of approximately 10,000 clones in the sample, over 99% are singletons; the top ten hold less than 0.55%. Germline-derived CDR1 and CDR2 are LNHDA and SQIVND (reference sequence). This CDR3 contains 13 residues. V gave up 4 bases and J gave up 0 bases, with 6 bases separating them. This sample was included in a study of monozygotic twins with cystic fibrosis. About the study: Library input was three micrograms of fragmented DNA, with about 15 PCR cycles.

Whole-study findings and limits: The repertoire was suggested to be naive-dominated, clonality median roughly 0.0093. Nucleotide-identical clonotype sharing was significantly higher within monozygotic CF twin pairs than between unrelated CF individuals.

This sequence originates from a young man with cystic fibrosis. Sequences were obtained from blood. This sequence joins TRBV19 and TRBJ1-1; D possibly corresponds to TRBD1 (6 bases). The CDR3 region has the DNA TGTGCCAGTAGTAGGACAGTGAACACTGAAGCTTTCTTT. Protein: CASSRTVNTEAFF.